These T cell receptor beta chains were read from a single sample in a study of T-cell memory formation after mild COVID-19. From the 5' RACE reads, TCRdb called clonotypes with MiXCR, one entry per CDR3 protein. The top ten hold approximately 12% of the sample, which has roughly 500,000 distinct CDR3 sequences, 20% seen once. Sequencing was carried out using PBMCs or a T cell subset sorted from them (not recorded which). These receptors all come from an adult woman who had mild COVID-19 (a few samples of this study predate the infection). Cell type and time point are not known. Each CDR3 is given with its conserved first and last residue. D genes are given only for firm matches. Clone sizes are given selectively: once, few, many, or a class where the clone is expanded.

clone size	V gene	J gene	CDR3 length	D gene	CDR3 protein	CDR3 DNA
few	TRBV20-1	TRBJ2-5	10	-	CSARDSTQYF	TGCAGTGCTAGGGACAGTACCCAGTACTTC
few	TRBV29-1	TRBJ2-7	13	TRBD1	CSVETGFMGEQYF	TGCAGCGTTGAGACAGGGTTCATGGGCGAGCAGTACTTC
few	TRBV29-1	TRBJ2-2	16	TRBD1	CSVEARPRGLAGELFF	TGCAGCGTTGAAGCCCGCCCCAGGGGGCTTGCCGGGGAGCTGTTTTTT
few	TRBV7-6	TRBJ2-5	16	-	CASSLAPTGLEETQYF	TGTGCCAGCAGCTTAGCGCCCACAGGGTTGGAGGAGACCCAGTACTTC
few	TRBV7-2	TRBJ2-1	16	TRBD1	CASSFRGLSSYNEQFF	TGTGCCAGCAGCTTCAGGGGGTTAAGCTCCTACAATGAGCAGTTCTTC
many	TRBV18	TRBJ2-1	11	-	CASSQEHEQFF	TGTGCCAGCTCGCAAGAGCATGAGCAGTTCTTC
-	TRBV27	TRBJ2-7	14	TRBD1	CASSFSGTAYEQYF	TGTGCCAGCAGTTTTTCCGGGACAGCCTACGAGCAGTACTTC
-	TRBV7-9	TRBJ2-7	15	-	CASSRQATLTYEQYF	TGTGCCAGCAGCCGACAGGCCACCCTCACCTACGAGCAGTACTTC
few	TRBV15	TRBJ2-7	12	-	CATSRESTEQYF	TGTGCCACCAGCAGAGAATCGACCGAGCAGTACTTC
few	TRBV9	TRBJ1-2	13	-	CASSVGGVGGYTF	TGTGCCAGCAGCGTAGGAGGCGTTGGGGGCTACACCTTC
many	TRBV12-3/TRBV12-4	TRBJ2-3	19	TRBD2	CASSTGTSGGTYSTDTQYF	TGTGCCAGCAGTACGGGGACTAGCGGGGGGACTTATAGCACAGATACGCAGTATTTT
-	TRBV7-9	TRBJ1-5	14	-	CASSLGVANQPQHF	TGTGCCAGCAGCTTAGGGGTAGCGAATCAGCCCCAGCATTTT
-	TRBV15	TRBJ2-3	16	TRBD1	CATSRAQGAGTDTQYF	TGTGCCACCAGCAGGGCACAGGGGGCTGGAACAGATACGCAGTATTTT
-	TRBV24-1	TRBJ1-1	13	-	CATRGWRGREAFF	TGTGCCACCAGGGGCTGGCGGGGAAGAGAAGCTTTCTTT
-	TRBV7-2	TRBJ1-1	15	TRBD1	CASSPRRTGNTEAFF	TGTGCCAGCAGCCCCCGAAGGACAGGGAACACTGAAGCTTTCTTT
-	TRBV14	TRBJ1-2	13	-	CASSPTDFYGYTF	TGTGCCAGCAGTCCGACAGATTTCTATGGCTACACCTTC
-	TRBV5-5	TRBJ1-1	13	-	CASSPHGGTEAFF	TGTGCCAGCAGCCCGCATGGGGGCACTGAAGCTTTCTTT
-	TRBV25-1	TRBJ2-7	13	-	CASSWGNSYEQYF	TGTGCCAGCAGTTGGGGGAACTCCTACGAGCAGTACTTC
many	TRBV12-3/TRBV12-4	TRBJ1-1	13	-	CASSFTGNTEAFF	TGTGCCAGCAGTTTCACCGGTAACACTGAAGCTTTCTTT
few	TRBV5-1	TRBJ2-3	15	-	CASSPVGGSEDTQYF	TGCGCCAGCAGCCCAGTCGGGGGATCAGAAGATACGCAGTATTTT
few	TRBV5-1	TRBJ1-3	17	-	CASSLDEDSFSGNTIYF	TGCGCCAGCAGCTTGGATGAGGACAGCTTCTCTGGAAACACCATATATTTT
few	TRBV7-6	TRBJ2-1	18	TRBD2	CASSLNPTTSGGYNEQFF	TGTGCCAGCAGCTTAAACCCTACTACTAGCGGGGGGTACAATGAGCAGTTCTTC
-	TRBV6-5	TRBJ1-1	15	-	CASSYLDRVNTEAFF	TGTGCCAGCAGTTACTTGGACAGAGTAAACACTGAAGCTTTCTTT
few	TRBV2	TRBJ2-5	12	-	CASSEGRETQYF	TGTGCCAGCAGTGAGGGAAGGGAGACCCAGTACTTC
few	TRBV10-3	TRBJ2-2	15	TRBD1	CAISTGGSNTGELFF	TGTGCCATCAGCACAGGGGGCTCGAACACCGGGGAGCTGTTTTTT
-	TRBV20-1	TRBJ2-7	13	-	CSAHSLGDYEQYF	TGCAGTGCCCACTCCCTTGGGGATTACGAGCAGTACTTC
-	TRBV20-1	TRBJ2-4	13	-	CSASMSRAIIQYF	TGCAGTGCTAGCATGAGTAGAGCAATCATTCAGTACTTC
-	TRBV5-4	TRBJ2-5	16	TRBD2	CASSPGLAGSVETQYF	TGTGCCAGCAGCCCAGGACTAGCGGGGAGTGTGGAGACCCAGTACTTC
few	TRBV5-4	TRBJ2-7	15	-	CASSLTGTQTYEQYF	TGTGCCAGCAGCCTCACCGGGACACAGACCTACGAGCAGTACTTC
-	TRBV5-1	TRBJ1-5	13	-	CASSLGPDQPKHF	TGCGCCAGCAGCTTGGGCCCGGATCAGCCCAAGCATTTT
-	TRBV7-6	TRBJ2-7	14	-	CASSPSQGTHEQYF	TGTGCCAGCAGCCCCTCCCAGGGTACCCACGAGCAGTACTTC
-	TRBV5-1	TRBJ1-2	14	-	CASSLAATDYGYTF	TGCGCCAGCAGCTTGGCCGCGACAGACTATGGCTACACCTTC
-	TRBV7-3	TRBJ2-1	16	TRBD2	CASSPRGELSYNEQFF	TGTGCCAGCAGCCCTCGGGGGGAACTCTCATACAATGAGCAGTTCTTC
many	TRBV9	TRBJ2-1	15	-	CASSPTSFSYNEQFF	TGTGCCAGCAGTCCAACTAGTTTCTCCTACAATGAGCAGTTCTTC
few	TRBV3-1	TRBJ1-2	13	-	CASSHRARGGYTF	TGTGCCAGCAGCCACCGGGCCAGGGGTGGCTACACCTTC
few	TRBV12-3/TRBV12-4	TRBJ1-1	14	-	CASSHVHVNTEAFF	TGTGCCAGCAGTCATGTTCATGTGAACACTGAAGCTTTCTTT
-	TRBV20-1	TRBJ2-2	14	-	CSATGVTNTGELFF	TGCAGTGCTACGGGGGTAACGAACACCGGGGAGCTGTTTTTT
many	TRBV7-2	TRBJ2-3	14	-	CASSLGGAADTQYF	TGTGCCAGCAGCTTGGGGGGGGCCGCAGATACGCAGTATTTT
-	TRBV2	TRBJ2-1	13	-	CASSLDGGNEQFF	TGTGCCAGCAGCTTGGACGGTGGGAATGAGCAGTTCTTC
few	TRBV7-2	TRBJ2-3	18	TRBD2	CASSPFGSSGGSTDTQYF	TGTGCCAGCAGCCCTTTTGGGTCTAGCGGGGGGAGCACAGATACGCAGTATTTT
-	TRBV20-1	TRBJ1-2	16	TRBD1	CSASSLGQGMDYGYTF	TGCAGTGCTAGCAGTCTCGGACAGGGTATGGACTATGGCTACACCTTC
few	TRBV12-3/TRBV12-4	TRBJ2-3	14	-	CASSLLVITDTQYF	TGTGCCAGCAGTTTACTGGTGATCACAGATACGCAGTATTTT
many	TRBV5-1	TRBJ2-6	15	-	CASSLGGSGANVLTF	TGTGCCAGCAGCTTAGGGGGCTCTGGGGCCAACGTCCTGACTTTC
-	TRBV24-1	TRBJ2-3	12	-	CATSGITDTQYF	TGTGCCACCAGCGGAATCACAGATACGCAGTATTTT
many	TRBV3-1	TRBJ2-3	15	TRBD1	CASSRGTGEADTQYF	TGTGCCAGCAGCCGCGGGACAGGGGAGGCAGATACGCAGTATTTT
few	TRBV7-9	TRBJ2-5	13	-	CASSPPPQETQYF	TGTGCCAGCAGCCCACCACCACAAGAGACCCAGTACTTC
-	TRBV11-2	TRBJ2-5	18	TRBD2	CASSLVAGGLPFKETQYF	TGTGCCAGCAGCCTCGTAGCGGGGGGCCTCCCATTCAAAGAGACCCAGTACTTC
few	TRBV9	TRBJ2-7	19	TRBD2	CASSVVAETSGREPYEQYF	TGTGCCAGCAGCGTAGTGGCAGAGACTAGCGGGAGGGAACCCTACGAGCAGTACTTC
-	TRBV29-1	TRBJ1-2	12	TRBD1	CSASGQVYGYTF	TGCAGCGCCTCTGGACAGGTCTATGGCTACACCTTC
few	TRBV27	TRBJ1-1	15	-	CASSLLGHENTEAFF	TGTGCCAGCAGTTTATTAGGGCATGAGAACACTGAAGCTTTCTTT
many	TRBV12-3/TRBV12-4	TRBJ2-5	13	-	CASKPTGTETQYF	TGTGCCAGCAAACCTACAGGGACCGAGACCCAGTACTTC